These 5 T cell receptor beta chains were sequenced from one sample in a study of blood T cell repertoires in COVID-19. This table comes from immunoSEQ multiplex PCR, and its TCRdb copy is limited to in-frame clones, with some not included. The repertoire holds roughly 330,000 clones, with 70% to 90% as singletons. Sequencing input: PBMCs or T cells enriched from blood (not recorded which). These receptors were collected from a woman younger than 45 who had recovered from COVID-19.

This chain uses TRBV7-6 with TRBJ2-7, with TRBD1 as a possible D gene (7 bases). The germline V gene has CDR1 SGHVS and CDR2 FNYEAQ. This CDR3 contains 15 residues. V was pared by 5 bases and J by 6 bases, with 20 bases between. CDR3 sequence reads: CASSRGTVPLGEQYF. The CDR3 DNA sequence: TGTGCCAGCAGCCGCGGGACAGTCCCCCTCGGCGAGCAGTACTTC. The full variable domain, its missing parts supplied by reference TRBV7-6 and TRBJ2-7, is GAGVSQSPRYKVTKRGQDVALRCDPISGHVSLYWYRQALGQGPEFLTYFNYEAQQDKSGLPNDRFSAERPEGSISTLTIQRTEQRDSAMYRCASSRGTVPLGEQYFGPGTRLTVT.

This chain links TRBV19 with TRBJ1-5; D might be TRBD1 (6 bases). Trimming removed 1 base at V and 2 bases at J, with 12 bases between. Germline V gene lookup returns CDR1 LNHDA and CDR2 SQIVND (reference sequence). The CDR3 runs 16 residues. This chain's CDR3 is CASSIAGQRGNQPQHF. The CDR3 DNA is TGTGCCAGTAGTATAGCCGGACAGAGGGGCAATCAGCCCCAGCATTTT.

This clone came up once. The chain links TRBV27 to TRBJ2-7, with D perhaps matching TRBD1 (5 bases). The CDR3 is made up of 13 amino acids. The V end lost 3 bases, the J end lost 3 bases, and 9 bases lay between the germline ends. The V gene's germline CDR1 is MNHEY and CDR2 SMNVEV (reference sequence). Here the CDR3 reads CASSLGRVYEQYF. CDR3 bases: TGTGCCAGCAGTTTGGGCAGGGTCTACGAGCAGTACTTC.

V is TRBV9 and J is TRBJ1-4; D remains ambiguous. The CDR3 has 15 amino acids. Trimming removed 1 base at V and 8 bases at J, with 15 bases between. The germline V gene encodes CDR1 SGDLS and CDR2 YYNGEE. This CDR3 reads CASSVLPGVGEKLFF. The CDR3 nucleotides read TGTGCCAGCAGCGTACTTCCCGGGGTGGGGGAAAAACTGTTTTTT.

This chain connects TRBV5-6 to TRBJ2-1; possible D gene TRBD2, 7 bases. Germline CDR1 reads SGHDT; CDR2 reads YYEEEE. Between the trimmed V and J ends, which lost 4 bases and 2 bases, there was a span of 16 bases. The CDR3 is 16 residues long. CDR3 coding DNA: TGTGCCAGCAGCCGCGGGGGCGGGGCCACCTACAATGAGCAGTTCTTC. Translating it yields CASSRGGGATYNEQFF. Full variable domain (missing parts from reference TRBV5-6 and TRBJ2-1): DAGVTQSPTHLIKTRGQQVTLRCSPKSGHDTVSWYQQALGQGPQFIFQYYEEEERQRGNFPDRFSGHQFPNYSSELNVNALLLGDSALYLCASSRGGGATYNEQFFGPGTRLTVL.